The 7 T cell receptor beta chains below come from one sample, sequenced in a study of cytomegalovirus exposure and HLA in healthy donors. The PCR ran on 60 Vbeta and 13 Jbeta primers. Libraries were prepared by immunoSEQ multiplex PCR; TCRdb keeps only in-frame clonotypes and omits some of them. The sample has some 90,000 clones, 65% to 80% seen once. The sequenced sample was PBMCs. Source of these receptors: a female donor in good health and CMV-seropositive.

The rearrangement links TRBV2 to TRBJ2-1, with D maybe TRBD1 (6 bases). CDR1 is SNHLY and CDR2 is FYNNEI in the germline V gene. There are 12 residues in the CDR3. V was cut by 6 bases and J by 9 bases, with 12 bases left in between. The DNA of the CDR3 is TGTGCCAGCAGCCGTGACAGGAGTGAGCAGTTCTTC. This codes for CASSRDRSEQFF.

This chain connects TRBV2 to TRBJ1-5; TRBD1 aligns across 9 bases. Germline lookup yields CDR1 SNHLY and CDR2 FYNNEI. Trimming took 7 bases from V and 2 from J; bases not matched to a gene: 12. This CDR3 region has 17 residues. The DNA for the CDR3 is TGTGCCAGCACGCTTTCGGGACAGGGTCGGCGCAATCAGCCCCAGCATTTT. Translating it yields CASTLSGQGRRNQPQHF.

The chain recombines TRBV4-3 with TRBJ1-2, with D perhaps matching TRBD1 (5 bases). The CDR3 spans 13 residues. Germline CDR1 reads LGHNA; CDR2 reads YSLEER. The V end was cut by 3 bases, the J end by 8 bases, with 13 bases between. Here the CDR3 DNA reads TGCGCCAGCAGCCAGTTCAGGGAAGGGGGCTACACCTTC. Residues: CASSQFREGGYTF.

The chain employs TRBV7-3 and TRBJ2-7; TRBD1 aligns across 7 bases. The length of the CDR3 is 14 residues. Germline V CDR1 and CDR2: SGHTA, FQGTGA. V lost 5 bases and J lost 1; bases outside the gene matches: 5. CDR3 sequence reads: CASSVGTASYEQYF. CDR3 DNA: TGTGCCAGCAGCGTCGGGACAGCATCCTACGAGCAGTACTTC.

The chain joins TRBV6-5 to TRBJ1-5, with D uncertain. This CDR3 contains 12 residues. Trimming pared 6 bases from V and 2 bases from J, leaving 5 bases between. Germline CDR1 and CDR2: MNHEY and SVGAGI. CDR3 amino acids: CASRSGNQPQHF. The CDR3 nucleotides are TGTGCCAGCAGGTCCGGCAATCAGCCCCAGCATTTT.

This clone was counted between two and nine times. The chain recombines TRBV13 with TRBJ1-1, with 7 bases fitting TRBD1. This CDR3 has 14 residues. The germline CDR1 and CDR2 sequences are PRHDT and FYEKMQ (reference sequence). With 5 bases clipped from V and 4 bases from J, the junction kept 7 bases outside the gene matches. The CDR3 here is CASSLNRGGTEAFF. The CDR3, as DNA: TGTGCCAGCAGCCTGAACAGGGGCGGCACTGAAGCTTTCTTT.

V and J are TRBV11-2 and TRBJ2-1; 9 bases line up with TRBD1. J was trimmed by 2 bases and V by 2 bases; bases with no gene match: 1. The CDR3 spans 15 residues. The germline CDR1 and CDR2 sequences are SGHAT and FQNNGV. The CDR3 nucleotides are TGTGCCAGCAGCTTAAGGGACAGGGCCTACAATGAGCAGTTCTTC. It encodes CASSLRDRAYNEQFF.